This T cell receptor beta chain was identified in a study of blood T cell repertoires in COVID-19. Whole-study context: Samples taken during acute and convalescent COVID-19 were collected in the United States, Italy and Spain.

Looked up from germline, CDR1 is SEHNR and CDR2 is FQNEAQ (reference sequence). CDR3 length: 13 residues. For this clone: The junction and the germline gene differ at one end; a read error may be behind it.

TCRdb keeps only in-frame clones here, not all; method: immunoSEQ multiplex PCR. The sample includes approximately 150,000 clones, about 87% of them seen just once. The chain is built from TRBV7-9 and TRBJ1-2; 9 bases match TRBD1. The material sequenced was peripheral blood. The sequence derives from a human donor with COVID-19, enrolled during active disease. The donor label of this sample is uncertain. CDR3 in amino acids: CASSLETGGLFAF. CDR3 sequence (DNA): TGTGCCAGCAGCTTAGAAACAGGGGGCCTTTTCGCTTTC.